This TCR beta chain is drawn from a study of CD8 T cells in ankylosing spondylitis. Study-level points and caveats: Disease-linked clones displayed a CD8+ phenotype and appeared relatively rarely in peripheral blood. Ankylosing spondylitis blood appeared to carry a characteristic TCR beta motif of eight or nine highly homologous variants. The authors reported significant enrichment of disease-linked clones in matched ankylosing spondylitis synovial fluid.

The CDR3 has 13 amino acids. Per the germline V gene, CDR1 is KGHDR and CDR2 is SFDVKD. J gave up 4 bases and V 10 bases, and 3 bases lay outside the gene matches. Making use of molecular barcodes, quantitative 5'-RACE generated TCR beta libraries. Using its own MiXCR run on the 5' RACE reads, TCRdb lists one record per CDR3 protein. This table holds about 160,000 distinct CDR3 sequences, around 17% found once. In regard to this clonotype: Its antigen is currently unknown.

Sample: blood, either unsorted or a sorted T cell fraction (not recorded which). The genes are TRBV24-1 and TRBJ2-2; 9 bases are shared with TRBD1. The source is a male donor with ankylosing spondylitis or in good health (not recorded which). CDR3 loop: CATGQGFTGELFF. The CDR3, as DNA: TGTGCCACGGGACAGGGATTCACCGGGGAGCTGTTTTTT.